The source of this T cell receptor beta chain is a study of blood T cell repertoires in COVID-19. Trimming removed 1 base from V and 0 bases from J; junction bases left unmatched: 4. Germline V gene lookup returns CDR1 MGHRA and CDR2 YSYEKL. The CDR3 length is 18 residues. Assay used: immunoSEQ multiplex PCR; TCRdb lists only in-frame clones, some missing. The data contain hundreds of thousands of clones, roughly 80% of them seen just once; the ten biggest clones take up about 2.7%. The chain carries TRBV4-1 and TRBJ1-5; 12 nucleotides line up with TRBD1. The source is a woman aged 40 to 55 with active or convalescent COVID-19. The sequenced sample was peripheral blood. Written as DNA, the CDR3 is TGCGCCAGCAGCCAAGGAGGGACAGGGGGCTATAGCAATCAGCCCCAGCATTTT. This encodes CASSQGGTGGYSNQPQHF.